This T cell receptor beta chain was documented in a study of cytomegalovirus exposure and HLA in healthy donors. Study context: Of some 410 genotyped donors, about 81% grouped in the Caucasian-associated ancestry cluster.

This clone showed up just once. The antigen is undetermined. With 60 Vbeta and 13 Jbeta primers, the PCR was carried out. Only in-frame clones appear in the TCRdb table, and some are missing; sequencing was by immunoSEQ multiplex PCR. Among about 180,000 clones listed, about 77% were seen once. Study conclusions and caveats: Compared with the approximately 700-donor mean, an Asian-associated ancestry cluster reportedly had fewer N-insertions, according to a later analysis. Per a prior analysis, the majority of TCR beta V segments were productive roughly 87% or roughly 30% of the time.

This CDR3 comprises 13 residues. Trimming took 5 bases from V and 3 from J; bases not matched to a gene: 4. CDR1 and CDR2 from the germline V gene are MNHNY and SVGAGI (reference sequence). V and J are TRBV6-6 and TRBJ2-7; 7 nucleotides agree with TRBD1. Sequencing was done on a sample of PBMCs. This TCR was sampled from a woman in her twenties or thirties in good health and CMV-seropositive. CDR3 DNA sequence: TGTGCCAGCAGTCGGGACAGCCTCTACGAGCAGTACTTC. It yields the protein CASSRDSLYEQYF.